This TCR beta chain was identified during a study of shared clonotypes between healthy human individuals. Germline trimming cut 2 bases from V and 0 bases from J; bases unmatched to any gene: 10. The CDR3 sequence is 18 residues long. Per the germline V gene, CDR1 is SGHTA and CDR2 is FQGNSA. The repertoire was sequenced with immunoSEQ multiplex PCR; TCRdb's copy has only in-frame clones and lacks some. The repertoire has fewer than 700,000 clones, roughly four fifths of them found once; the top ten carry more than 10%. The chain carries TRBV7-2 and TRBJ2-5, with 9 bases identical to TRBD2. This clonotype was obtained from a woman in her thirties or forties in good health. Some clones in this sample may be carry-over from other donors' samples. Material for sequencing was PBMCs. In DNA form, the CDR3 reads TGTGCCAGCAGCTTAAGGGGCTGGCGGGAGGGCTACCAAGAGACCCAGTACTTC. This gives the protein CASSLRGWREGYQETQYF. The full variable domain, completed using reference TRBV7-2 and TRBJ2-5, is GAGVSQSPSNKVTEKGKDVELRCDPISGHTALYWYRQSLGQGLEFLIYFQGNSAPDKSGLPSDRFSAERTGGSVSTLTIQRTQQEDSAVYLCASSLRGWREGYQETQYFGPGTRLLVL.